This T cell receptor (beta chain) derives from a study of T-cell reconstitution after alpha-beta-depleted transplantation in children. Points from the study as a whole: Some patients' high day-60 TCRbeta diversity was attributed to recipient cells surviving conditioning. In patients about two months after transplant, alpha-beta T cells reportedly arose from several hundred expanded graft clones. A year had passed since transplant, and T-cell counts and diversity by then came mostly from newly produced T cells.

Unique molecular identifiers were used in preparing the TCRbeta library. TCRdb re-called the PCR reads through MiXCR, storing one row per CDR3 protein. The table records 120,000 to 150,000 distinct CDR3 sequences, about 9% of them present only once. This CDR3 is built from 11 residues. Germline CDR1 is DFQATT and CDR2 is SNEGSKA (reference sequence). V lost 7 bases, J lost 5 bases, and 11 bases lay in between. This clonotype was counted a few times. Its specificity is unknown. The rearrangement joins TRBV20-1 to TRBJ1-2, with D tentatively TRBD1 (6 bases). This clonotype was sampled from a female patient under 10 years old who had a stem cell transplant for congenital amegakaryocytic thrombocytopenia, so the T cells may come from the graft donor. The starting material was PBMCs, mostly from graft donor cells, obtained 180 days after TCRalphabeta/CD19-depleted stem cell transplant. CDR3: CSVDSPYGYTF. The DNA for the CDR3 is TGCAGTGTGGACAGTCCGTATGGCTACACCTTC.